One and the same sample provided the 10 T cell receptor beta chains below, sequenced in a study of blood T cell repertoires in COVID-19. Data came from immunoSEQ multiplex PCR; TCRdb stores just in-frame clones and leaves some out. The sample has fewer than 200,000 clones, roughly 79% seen once. Sequences were obtained from peripheral blood. The receptors stem from an elderly woman with COVID-19, enrolled during active disease.

The gene calls are TRBV1 and TRBJ2-7; the table's D call TRBD2 went unverified against the DNA. TRBV1 is shown as a pseudogene. The CDR3 is 16 residues long. The DNA of the CDR3 is TGCACCAGCAGCCATCACCCCCCCGGGGAGCCCAGGGAGCAGTACTTC. This gives the protein CTSSHHPPGEPREQYF.

Here the CDR3 reads CASSPPGTGELFF. The CDR3 DNA follows: TGTGCCAGCAGTCCCCCCGGGACCGGGGAGCTGTTTTTT. The chain employs TRBV7-9 and TRBJ2-2; D gene uncertain. Looked up from germline, CDR1 is SEHNR and CDR2 is FQNEAQ (reference sequence). This CDR3 is built from 13 residues. Trimming left V 6 bases short and J 5 bases short, with 10 bases between.

The V gene is TRBV5-4, the J gene TRBJ1-1; possible D gene TRBD1, 5 bases. The CDR3 sequence is 14 residues long. V was shortened by 4 bases and J by 4 bases, with 14 bases between the two germline ends. Germline V gene data show CDR1 as SGHNT and CDR2 as YYREEE (reference sequence). CDR3 in amino acids: CASSGAGYSTEAFF. As DNA, the CDR3 is TGTGCCAGCAGCGGGGCGGGATACAGCACTGAAGCTTTCTTT.

J is TRBJ1-5 and V is TRBV6-5; tentatively, D is TRBD1 (6 bases). This CDR3 is 13 amino acids long. Germline V gene lookup returns CDR1 MNHEY and CDR2 SVGAGI. Trimming shortened V by 6 bases and J by 8 bases, and 14 bases separated the two germline ends. The CDR3 DNA reads TGTGCCAGCAGACAGGGTGTATTTGAGCCCCAGCATTTT. It is translated as CASRQGVFEPQHF.

The chain is built from TRBV28 and TRBJ2-7; 10 bases line up with TRBD1. The germline V gene encodes CDR1 MDHEN and CDR2 SYDVKM. Germline trimming cut 5 bases from V and 2 bases from J; bases unmatched to any gene: 6. This CDR3 has 15 amino acids. The CDR3 DNA reads as TGTGCCAGCAGTCCTGGGACAGGGGCCCCCTACGAGCAGTACTTC. It codes for CASSPGTGAPYEQYF.

V and J are TRBV18 and TRBJ1-5; possibly TRBD1 for D (6 bases). The CDR3 runs to 16 residues. Trimming took 2 bases from V and 6 from J, leaving 17 bases between them. Germline V gene lookup returns CDR1 KGHSH and CDR2 LQKENI. CDR3 protein: CASSPGGPGGGQPQHF. DNA for the CDR3: TGTGCCAGCTCACCAGGGGGGCCAGGCGGGGGTCAGCCCCAGCATTTT.

This chain connects TRBV4-2 to TRBJ2-1; tentatively, D is TRBD1 (5 bases). Germline CDR1 is LGHNA and CDR2 is YNFKEQ. There are 16 residues in the CDR3. Trimming removed 0 bases at V and 4 bases at J, with 13 bases between. CDR3 in DNA: TGTGCCAGCAGCCAAGAGGTTGGGGCTTTATACAATGAGCAGTTCTTC. It encodes CASSQEVGALYNEQFF.

This clone was detected once. The genes are TRBV7-2 and TRBJ2-7; D is possibly TRBD1 (5 bases). V was trimmed by 3 bases and J by 7 bases, leaving 19 bases between them. The CDR3 covers 15 residues. Germline CDR1 and CDR2: SGHTA and FQGNSA. CDR3 amino acids: CASSLGLGAAWEQYF. In nucleotides, the CDR3 is TGTGCCAGCAGCTTGGGGCTTGGGGCCGCCTGGGAGCAGTACTTC.

This chain links TRBV3-1 (or the pseudogene TRBV3-2) with TRBJ2-7; TRBD2 matches 12 bases. The length of the CDR3 is 18 residues. The V gene end was trimmed by 4 bases and the J gene end by 3 bases; junction bases not matched to a gene: 13. Germline V gives CDR1 LGHDT, CDR2 YNNKEL (reference sequence). CDR3 nucleotide sequence: TGTGCCAGCAGCCTGGGACTAGCGGGTGGAGAGATGTTCTACGAGCAGTACTTC. Encoded protein: CASSLGLAGGEMFYEQYF.

The CDR3 reads CATSEGDRSIYEQYF. Written as DNA, the CDR3 is TGTGCCACCAGTGAGGGGGACAGGTCTATCTACGAGCAGTACTTC. The chain uses TRBV24-1 and TRBJ2-7; the match to TRBD1 covers 8 bases. This CDR3 comprises 15 residues. From germline, CDR1 is KGHDR and CDR2 SFDVKD. V shed 4 bases and J 3 bases; nucleotides not matched to a gene: 7.